These 20 T cell receptor beta chains share one sample of origin, sequenced in a study of Ad26.COV2.S vaccination and SARS-CoV-2 variants. Treatment of the sample: 19 received Ad26.COV2.S at low or high dose, single or two shots; five or six received placebo; per-sample allocation not given. Material that was analyzed had been drawn on day 63 after the first vaccine or placebo injection. Assay used: immunoSEQ multiplex PCR; TCRdb lists only in-frame clones, some missing. Of 350,000 to 450,000 clones listed, around nine tenths are singletons. Specimen: peripheral blood, collected in a trial of Ad26.COV2.S vaccine versus placebo. Receptors originate from a person between 18 and 65 years old who received the Ad26.COV2.S COVID-19 vaccine or a placebo.

This chain uses TRBV7-3 with TRBJ1-2; tentatively, D is TRBD1 (6 bases). V was cut by 4 bases and J by 3 bases, with 18 bases left in between. The CDR3 is 16 amino acids. Looked up from germline, CDR1 is SGHTA and CDR2 is FQGTGA. The CDR3 loop is CASSSDLLGADYGYTF. CDR3 DNA: TGTGCCAGCAGCTCCGACCTCCTGGGGGCGGACTATGGCTACACCTTC.

The V call is TRBV7-8, the J call TRBJ1-2; 7 bases map to TRBD1. From germline, CDR1 is SGHVS and CDR2 FQNEAQ. Losses at the gene ends were 5 bases for V and 4 bases for J; bases not matched to a gene: 10. CDR3 length: 15 residues. CDR3 DNA sequence: TGTGCCAGCAGCGCCCGGGACAGTCTCCTCTATGGCTACACCTTC. Translating gives CASSARDSLLYGYTF.

V is TRBV29-1 and J is TRBJ1-2, with D hard to call. The CDR3 runs 13 residues. The V gene's germline CDR1 is SQVTM and CDR2 ANQGSEA. V lost 2 bases, J lost 3 bases, and 10 bases lay in between. DNA of the CDR3: TGCAGCGTTGAACTTTCCGGAGACTATGGCTACACCTTC. It is translated as CSVELSGDYGYTF.

The genes are TRBV14 and TRBJ2-2; no reliable D call. Germline V gene lookup returns CDR1 SGHDN and CDR2 FVKESK. The CDR3 spans 15 residues. Trimming left V 0 bases short and J 7 bases short, with 12 bases between. CDR3 DNA sequence: TGTGCCAGCAGCCAAGATCTGGGGAAGGGCGGGGAGCTGTTTTTT. Residues: CASSQDLGKGGELFF.

V gene TRBV19 combines with J gene TRBJ1-6, with D tentatively TRBD1 (6 bases). Trimming took 7 bases from V and 5 from J, leaving 18 bases between them. The germline gives CDR1 LNHDA, CDR2 SQIVND (reference sequence). This CDR3 is 16 amino acids long. The CDR3 reads CASKERGRVNNSPLHF. The DNA of the CDR3 is TGTGCCAGTAAAGAACGGGGGCGGGTGAATAATTCACCCCTCCACTTT.

The V gene is TRBV5-1, the J gene TRBJ1-2; D may be TRBD1 (5 bases). V shed 4 bases and J shed 7 bases, with 14 bases lying between them. Germline V gene lookup returns CDR1 SGHRS and CDR2 YFSETQ. The CDR3 totals 13 residues. CDR3 residues: CASSPRDGAGYTF. The DNA of the CDR3 is TGCGCCAGCAGCCCACGTGATGGGGCTGGCTACACCTTC.

The gene calls are TRBV30 and TRBJ1-1, with D possibly TRBD1 on 6 matching bases. Trimming cost V 2 bases and J 2 bases, with 9 bases left between them. CDR3 length: 13 amino acids. Germline assignment: CDR1 GTSNPN and CDR2 SVGIG (reference sequence). CDR3 sequence (DNA): TGTGCCTGGAGTTTGGGGGGCAACACTGAAGCTTTCTTT. This encodes CAWSLGGNTEAFF.

This clone was counted a single time. The chain uses TRBV11-2 and TRBJ2-1; no definite D call. Trimming took 6 bases from V and 0 from J, leaving 15 bases between them. The CDR3 length is 16 residues. The V gene's germline CDR1 is SGHAT and CDR2 FQNNGV. The DNA for the CDR3 is TGTGCCAGCAGTCCAAAGGACGGTAGCTCCTACAATGAGCAGTTCTTC. It codes for CASSPKDGSSYNEQFF.

This chain links TRBV25-1 with TRBJ1-5; maybe TRBD1 (6 bases). Per germline, CDR1 MGHDK and CDR2 SYGVNS. The CDR3 covers 15 residues. Trimming stripped 3 bases from V and 6 bases from J, with 15 bases between. The CDR3 is CASSDWGQEGQPQHF. The CDR3 DNA reads as TGTGCCAGCAGTGATTGGGGGCAGGAGGGTCAGCCCCAGCATTTT.

This clone was detected only a few times. V is TRBV2 and J is TRBJ1-2; TRBD1 aligns across 8 bases. The J segment lost 7 bases and the V segment lost 7 bases, leaving 8 bases of the junction unmatched. The germline gives CDR1 SNHLY, CDR2 FYNNEI. This CDR3 contains 13 residues. The CDR3 bases are TGTGCCAGCACCCCCGGACAGGGTCGTGGCTACACCTTC. Amino acids: CASTPGQGRGYTF. The complete variable domain, with remaining parts taken from reference TRBV2 and TRBJ1-2, reads EPEVTQTPSHQVTQMGQEVILRCVPISNHLYFYWYRQILGQKVEFLVSFYNNEISEKSEIFDDQFSVERPDGSNFTLKIRSTKLEDSAMYFCASTPGQGRGYTFGSGTRLTVV.

The J gene is TRBJ2-5, the V gene TRBV7-2; 10 positions agree with TRBD2. Germline V CDR1 and CDR2: SGHTA, FQGNSA. CDR3 length: 14 residues. Trimming at V came to 1 base and at J to 9 bases, leaving 5 bases not matched to a gene. CDR3 residues: CASSLERLAGAQYF. CDR3 coding DNA: TGTGCCAGCAGCTTAGAGAGGCTAGCGGGGGCCCAGTACTTC.

The J gene is TRBJ1-5, the V gene TRBV4-1; D is possibly TRBD1 (5 bases). The CDR3 extends over 18 amino acids. Trimming stripped 0 bases from V and 0 bases from J, with 15 bases between. Germline assignment: CDR1 MGHRA and CDR2 YSYEKL. The CDR3 nucleotides are TGCGCCAGCAGCCAAGATCCGGGCAGGGATTATAGCAATCAGCCCCAGCATTTT. This translates into CASSQDPGRDYSNQPQHF.

The V call is TRBV5-4, the J call TRBJ1-2, with D possibly TRBD1 on 5 matching bases. CDR1 and CDR2 from the germline V gene are SGHNT and YYREEE (reference sequence). V lost 5 bases to trimming and J lost 2 bases, with 7 bases between them. The CDR3 length is 12 residues. This CDR3 reads CASSDRNYGYTF. The CDR3 bases are TGTGCCAGCAGTGACAGAAACTATGGCTACACCTTC.

The gene calls are TRBV29-1 and TRBJ1-1, with a possible D match to TRBD1 (5 bases). The CDR3 extends over 13 amino acids. Trimming stripped 3 bases from V and 0 bases from J, with 8 bases between. Germline CDR1 reads SQVTM; CDR2 reads ANQGSEA. CDR3 bases: TGCAGCGTTGAGGGGCAGATGAACACTGAAGCTTTCTTT. It is translated as CSVEGQMNTEAFF.

J is TRBJ2-1 and V is TRBV9; 11 nucleotides agree with TRBD1. Germline CDR1 reads SGDLS; CDR2 reads YYNGEE. The length of the CDR3 is 14 residues. The V and J ends lost 0 bases and 9 bases, in that order; junction bases with no gene match: 2. The CDR3 loop reads CASSVGDRGGEQFF. Here the CDR3 DNA reads TGTGCCAGCAGCGTAGGGGACAGGGGGGGTGAGCAGTTCTTC.

The genes are TRBV6-2 or TRBV6-3 and TRBJ2-7, with D tentatively TRBD2 (5 bases). Between the trimmed V and J ends, which lost 0 bases and 0 bases, there was a span of 12 bases. CDR1 is MNHEY, CDR2 SVGEGT, per germline. CDR3 length: 16 residues. CDR3 coding DNA: TGTGCCAGCAGTTACTCGAGGGCGACGGGCTCCTACGAGCAGTACTTC. It codes for CASSYSRATGSYEQYF.

The chain has TRBV6-6 and TRBJ1-2, with 7 positions matching TRBD1. The CDR3 is 12 residues long. Unmatched junction bases numbered 9, after V lost 9 bases and J lost 8 bases. CDR1 and CDR2 (germline): MNHNY, SVGAGI (reference sequence). The CDR3 here is CASWDSADGYTF. CDR3 sequence (DNA): TGTGCCAGTTGGGACAGTGCTGACGGCTACACCTTC.

The chain combines TRBV15 with TRBJ2-7; 8 positions match TRBD1. Germline-derived CDR1 and CDR2 are LNHNV and YYDKDF (reference sequence). This CDR3 region has 15 residues. The ends lost 0 bases at V and 5 bases at J; junction bases unmatched: 6. The CDR3 sequence is CATSRDPTGGHEQYF. CDR3 sequence (DNA): TGTGCCACCAGCAGAGATCCTACAGGGGGTCACGAGCAGTACTTC.

The chain has TRBV7-9 and TRBJ1-2; 7 nucleotides agree with TRBD1. The ends lost 5 bases at V and 8 bases at J; junction bases unmatched: 14. There are 15 residues in the CDR3. Germline loops: CDR1 SEHNR, CDR2 FQNEAQ (reference sequence). The CDR3 DNA is TGTGCCAGCAGCCCACCCTCCAGGGGGATGGGAGGCTACACCTTC. This gives the protein CASSPPSRGMGGYTF. Drawing the rest from reference TRBV7-9 and TRBJ1-2, the complete variable domain is DTGVSQNPRHKITKRGQNVTFRCDPISEHNRLYWYRQTLGQGPEFLTYFQNEAQLEKSRLLSDRFSAERPKGSFSTLEIQRTEQGDSAMYLCASSPPSRGMGGYTFGSGTRLTVV.

This clone was observed once. The genes are TRBV27 and TRBJ1-2; tentative D call: TRBD1 (5 bases). V was clipped by 6 bases and J by 6 bases, with 17 bases between them. Germline values: CDR1 MNHEY, CDR2 SMNVEV (reference sequence). The CDR3 has 14 amino acids. The CDR3 spells CASRKPGTNDGYTF. The CDR3 DNA sequence: TGTGCCAGCAGGAAACCCGGGACGAACGATGGCTACACCTTC.